This T cell receptor (beta chain) was retrieved from a study of Graves' ophthalmopathy and Graves' hyperthyroidism. Study results and caveats: Blood also carried most expanded thyroid clonotypes exceeding 0.001 frequency. Distinction of ophthalmopathy from stable hyperthyroidism by a 13-signature model reached roughly 88% sensitivity and 75% to 84% specificity.

Amplification of TCR beta CDR3 regions used RNA transcripts. HTBI-primed first-round RT-PCR preceded second-round multiplex PCR. TCRdb redid the calling of the multiplex PCR reads with MiXCR, one entry per CDR3 protein. The sample holds around 1.1 million distinct CDR3 sequences, about 36% seen once. As regards this clonotype: What it binds is unknown.

The hyperthyroidism patients, aged 18 to 65, had been newly diagnosed, with under 2 months' duration. Patients were excluded if they had other autoimmune diseases or uncontrolled infections, and likewise if pregnancy or lactation applied. V lost 0 bases to trimming and J lost 7 bases, with 14 bases between them. This CDR3 contains 14 residues. Germline assignment: CDR1 SGHKS and CDR2 YYEKEE (reference sequence). The sequenced sample was peripheral blood or thyroid tissue (not recorded which). The chain links TRBV5-5 to TRBJ2-7; D unresolved. The clonotype comes from an adult man with Graves' hyperthyroidism. DNA for the CDR3: TGTGCCAGCAGCTTGGAGAGACCTTCGATAGAGCAGTACTTC. Translating it yields CASSLERPSIEQYF.